The 22 T cell receptor beta chains below come from one sample, sequenced in a study of T cell responses to AZD1222 COVID-19 vaccine (dated by TCRdb to the early 2020s). The time point label, as the study defines it: baseline before first vaccination. The method behind the library was the immunoSEQ multiplex PCR assay. What TCRdb holds here is the immuneACCESS table cut down to in-frame rearrangements. Part of the clones is not present; checked against another copy, under half of the missing clones reflect an unresolved V gene, and the others are unexplained. A total of approximately 120,000 clones appear in this sample, 70% to 90% of them only once. Together, the top ten hold over 15% of the sample. Sample: peripheral blood, taken on day 0 of AZD1222 vaccination. The receptor set was obtained from an adult in good health.

This clone was recorded only once. The V and J genes are TRBV30 and TRBJ1-6; 8 bases match TRBD1. The CDR3 is 13 amino acids. The germline V gene encodes CDR1 GTSNPN and CDR2 SVGIG (reference sequence). Trimming took 4 bases from V and 8 from J; bases not matched to a gene: 4. The CDR3 loop is CAWKAGGYSPLHF. As DNA, the CDR3 is TGTGCCTGGAAGGCAGGGGGCTATTCACCCCTCCACTTT.

The CDR3 nucleotides read TGTGCCAGCAGTTACTCGGGGGGGCAAGGCACAGATACGCAGTATTTT. Translation gives CASSYSGGQGTDTQYF. The chain employs TRBV6-5 and TRBJ2-3; perhaps TRBD2 as D (7 bases). This CDR3 comprises 16 residues. From germline, CDR1 is MNHEY and CDR2 SVGAGI. V gave up 0 bases and J gave up 1 base, with 11 bases separating them.

The chain employs TRBV27 and TRBJ1-6, with 8 nucleotides matching TRBD1. V was pared by 3 bases and J by 5 bases, with 6 bases of the junction left unmatched. CDR3 length: 16 residues. CDR1 and CDR2 (germline): MNHEY, SMNVEV (reference sequence). The CDR3 DNA reads as TGTGCCAGCAGTTTCACCGGGACAGGAAATAATTCACCCCTCCACTTT. This gives the protein CASSFTGTGNNSPLHF.

In its sample, this clone was seen once. CDR3 residues: CASSPQGWSSYNEQFF. In nucleotides, the CDR3 is TGTGCCAGCAGCCCACAGGGGTGGAGCTCCTACAATGAGCAGTTCTTC. The chain carries TRBV5-8 and TRBJ2-1; 7 positions agree with TRBD1. Germline CDR1 SGHTS, CDR2 YDEGEE. There are 16 residues in the CDR3. The ends lost 4 bases at V and 0 bases at J; junction bases unmatched: 7.

V usage is TRBV5-1 and J usage is TRBJ2-7, with D possibly called TRBD1 or TRBD2 (8 bases each). Germline loops: CDR1 SGHRS, CDR2 YFSETQ. CDR3 length: 14 residues. Trimming cost V 4 bases and J 3 bases, with 14 bases left between them. Written as DNA, the CDR3 is TGCGCCAGCAGCCGGGGGGGACAGGTCTACGAGCAGTACTTC. As protein: CASSRGGQVYEQYF.

This clone has just a few counts. The rearrangement joins TRBV28 to TRBJ1-5, with no clear D. Between the trimmed V and J ends, which lost 5 bases and 9 bases, there was a span of 14 bases. The CDR3 is made up of 13 amino acids. Germline V CDR1 and CDR2: MDHEN, SYDVKM. The CDR3 reads CASSPPGGRPQHF. DNA of the CDR3: TGTGCCAGCAGTCCCCCGGGAGGTAGGCCCCAGCATTTT.

J is TRBJ1-5 and V is TRBV2; D is ambiguous. V gave up 5 bases and J gave up 1 base, with 9 bases separating them. Germline V gene sequence: CDR1 SNHLY, CDR2 FYNNEI. The length of the CDR3 is 14 residues. This chain's CDR3 is CASSLGPSNQPQHF. The CDR3 DNA follows: TGTGCCAGCAGTCTCGGACCAAGCAATCAGCCCCAGCATTTT.

This chain links TRBV2 with TRBJ1-1; D remains ambiguous. Trimming shortened V by 8 bases and J by 0 bases, and 13 bases separated the two germline ends. There are 14 residues in the CDR3. The germline gives CDR1 SNHLY, CDR2 FYNNEI. The CDR3 DNA sequence: TGTGCCAGCGATACGTCGGGGTTGAACACTGAAGCTTTCTTT. Translation: CASDTSGLNTEAFF.

In the case of this clone: This sample includes further DNA sequences coding for the same CDR3. The chain couples TRBV5-1 to TRBJ1-2, with D perhaps matching TRBD1 (5 bases). Germline assignment: CDR1 SGHRS and CDR2 YFSETQ. With 4 bases removed from V and 2 bases from J, the gap between germline ends came to 12 bases. The CDR3 extends over 14 amino acids. CDR3 protein: CASSPSGGNYGYTF. In DNA, the CDR3 is TGCGCCAGCAGCCCGTCTGGGGGGAACTATGGCTACACCTTC. The whole variable domain, filled in from reference TRBV5-1 and TRBJ1-2, reads KAGVTQTPRYLIKTRGQQVTLSCSPISGHRSVSWYQQTPGQGLQFLFEYFSETQRNKGNFPGRFSGRQFSNSRSEMNVSTLELGDSALYLCASSPSGGNYGYTFGSGTRLTVV.

The table lists this clone with a count of one. This chain links TRBV23-1 with TRBJ2-5, with TRBD1 identical over 9 bases. TRBV23-1 is annotated as an ORF whose role is uncertain. The junction had 2 bases not matched to a gene; V was cut back by 7 bases and J by 2 bases. The length of the CDR3 is 13 residues. The CDR3 protein is CASTGQGQETQYF. The CDR3 DNA is TGCGCCAGCACCGGACAGGGGCAAGAGACCCAGTACTTC.

In this sample, this clone turned up a few times. The chain joins TRBV2 to TRBJ1-2; D is possibly TRBD1 (5 bases). The ends were cut back, 5 bases at V and 8 bases at J, with 21 bases in the middle. Germline CDR1 SNHLY, CDR2 FYNNEI. There are 15 residues in the CDR3. The CDR3 sequence is CASSPQPRVKGGYTF. As DNA, the CDR3 is TGTGCCAGCAGTCCTCAACCTAGGGTGAAGGGGGGCTACACCTTC. The whole variable domain, remainder taken from reference TRBV2 and TRBJ1-2, is EPEVTQTPSHQVTQMGQEVILRCVPISNHLYFYWYRQILGQKVEFLVSFYNNEISEKSEIFDDQFSVERPDGSNFTLKIRSTKLEDSAMYFCASSPQPRVKGGYTFGSGTRLTVV.

The chain employs TRBV15 and TRBJ1-1; D gene unclear. V lost 1 base and J 3 bases, leaving 9 bases between the germline ends. This CDR3 is built from 14 residues. Germline CDR1 and CDR2: LNHNV and YYDKDF (reference sequence). The CDR3 coding sequence is TGTGCCACCAGCAGAGCACGGGGTGACACTGAAGCTTTCTTT. It is translated as CATSRARGDTEAFF.

The rearrangement links TRBV7-3 to TRBJ2-1; 10 bases are a match to TRBD2. Germline V gene sequence: CDR1 SGHTA, CDR2 FQGTGA. The CDR3 consists of 14 residues. Trimming took 5 bases from V and 6 from J; bases not matched to a gene: 4. The CDR3 DNA reads TGTGCCAGCAGCAGCGGGAGGGCCTCCAATGAGCAGTTCTTC. Its protein product is CASSSGRASNEQFF.

This chain links TRBV5-6 with TRBJ2-7, with 11 nucleotides matching TRBD2. CDR1 SGHDT and CDR2 YYEEEE come from the germline V gene. The CDR3 is 17 residues long. The junction had 8 bases not matched to a gene; V was cut back by 3 bases and J by 0 bases. The CDR3 bases are TGTGCCAGCAGCTCAAATACTACTAGCGGGAGCTCCTACGAGCAGTACGTC. Translation gives CASSSNTTSGSSYEQYV.

The chain uses TRBV7-9 and TRBJ1-2; 9 bases are shared with TRBD1. J was trimmed by 6 bases and V by 1 base; bases with no gene match: 3. Germline CDR1 reads SEHNR; CDR2 reads FQNEAQ (reference sequence). The CDR3 has 14 residues. CDR3 bases: TGTGCCAGCAGCTTAGAACAGGGGGCAGATGGCTACACCTTC. Translated: CASSLEQGADGYTF.

This chain links TRBV3-1 (or the pseudogene TRBV3-2) with TRBJ2-3; TRBD2 is a possible D gene (6 bases). V shed 1 base and J shed 1 base, with 9 bases lying between them. Germline V gene sequence: CDR1 LGHDT, CDR2 YNNKEL (reference sequence). This CDR3 comprises 15 residues. This CDR3 reads CASSQGLGGTDTQYF. The CDR3 bases are TGTGCCAGCAGCCAAGGACTAGGAGGCACAGATACGCAGTATTTT.

The rearrangement uses TRBV5-4 and TRBJ2-3; 7 nucleotides match TRBD2. Looked up from germline, CDR1 is SGHNT and CDR2 is YYREEE (reference sequence). After removal of 2 bases from V and 5 bases from J, the junction contained 11 bases not matched to a gene. The CDR3 sequence is 16 residues long. CDR3 DNA sequence: TGTGCCAGCAGCTTAGGACTGCGGACTAGTAAAGATACGCAGTATTTT. Its translation: CASSLGLRTSKDTQYF.

CDR3 sequence reads: CAISESPGNNSPLHF. The CDR3 region has the DNA TGTGCCATCAGTGAGTCGCCAGGGAATAATTCACCCCTCCACTTT. The genes are TRBV10-3 and TRBJ1-6; D might be TRBD1 (5 bases). Trimming took 0 bases from V and 5 from J, leaving 8 bases between them. Per germline, CDR1 ENHRY and CDR2 SYGVKD. The CDR3 length is 15 residues.

The V and J genes are TRBV12-3 or TRBV12-4 and TRBJ1-2; 8 bases are a match to TRBD1. J lost 9 bases, V lost 1 base, and 4 bases had no gene match. The CDR3 totals 13 residues. The CDR3 is CASSLGQGARYTF. The CDR3 DNA sequence: TGTGCCAGCAGTTTAGGGCAGGGGGCTCGCTACACCTTC.

This clone was detected once. The chain couples TRBV11-2 to TRBJ2-2; D is uncertain. The V and J ends lost 3 bases and 3 bases respectively, with 8 bases between them. CDR3 length: 14 amino acids. CDR1 and CDR2 from the germline V gene are SGHAT and FQNNGV. The CDR3 nucleotides read TGTGCCAGCAGCTTCGTCATGGACACCGGGGAGCTGTTTTTT. Protein: CASSFVMDTGELFF.

The chain has TRBV3-1 (or the pseudogene TRBV3-2) and TRBJ1-1; no firm D call. Germline-derived CDR1 and CDR2 are LGHDT and YNNKEL (reference sequence). The V end lost 0 bases, the J end lost 1 base, and 12 bases lay between the germline ends. CDR3 length: 16 residues. CDR3 in amino acids: CASSQDFPTTNTEAFF. For the CDR3, the DNA is TGTGCCAGCAGCCAAGATTTTCCGACTACGAACACTGAAGCTTTCTTT.

The chain uses TRBV28 and TRBJ2-7; 8 positions match TRBD1. The germline gives CDR1 MDHEN, CDR2 SYDVKM. J gave up 6 bases and V 6 bases, and 13 bases lay outside the gene matches. The CDR3 covers 15 residues. CDR3 sequence (DNA): TGTGCCAGCAGAAGTGCCGGACAGGGATCCCCCGAGCAGTACTTC. Translated: CASRSAGQGSPEQYF.